Listed below are T cell receptor beta chains from one sample, sequenced in a study of T cell responses to AZD1222 COVID-19 vaccine. Only in-frame clones appear in the TCRdb table, and some are missing; sequencing was by immunoSEQ multiplex PCR. The sample shows approximately 60,000 clones, more than 70% of them seen only once. The specimen comprised peripheral blood, sampled on day 0 of AZD1222 vaccination. Receptors originate from an adult in good health. Each CDR3 is given with its conserved first and last residue. D genes are given only for firm matches. Some rows mark clone size as missing; the rest say once, few, many or name a class of expanded clone.

cdr3_aa cdr3_nt clone_size d_call j_call v_call
CASSPPTLQETQYF TGTGCCAGCTCACCACCAACGTTGCAAGAGACCCAGTACTTC few . TRBJ2-5 TRBV18
CASRWTSGGMDEQFF TGTGCCAGCAGGTGGACTAGCGGGGGGATGGATGAGCAGTTCTTC . TRBD2 TRBJ2-1 TRBV28
CASSIGGFSGNTIYF TGTGCCAGTAGTATAGGAGGATTCTCTGGAAACACCATATATTTT . . TRBJ1-3 TRBV19
CASSLLALLRGQGGYTF TGTGCCAGCAGCCTCCTCGCCTTACTCAGGGGGCAGGGTGGCTACACCTTC . TRBD1 TRBJ1-2 TRBV5-5
CATSEGQGVTYEQYF TGTGCCACCAGTGAGGGGCAGGGGGTTACCTACGAGCAGTACTTC . TRBD1 TRBJ2-7 TRBV24-1
CASSQPTGAGVRPYF TGCGCCAGCAGCCAACCGACAGGGGCCGGGGTACGTCCGTACTTC once TRBD1 TRBJ2-7 TRBV4-1
CASSPRGGRDTF TGTGCCAGCAGCCCCCGGGGGGGGCGGGACACCTTC . . TRBJ1-2 TRBV3-1/TRBV3-2
CASRATGGTEAFF TGTGCCAGCAGGGCTACAGGGGGCACTGAAGCTTTCTTT . TRBD1 TRBJ1-1 TRBV27
CASHSSETGGLDGYTF TGTGCCAGCCATTCAAGCGAGACAGGGGGTTTGGATGGCTACACCTTC . TRBD1 TRBJ1-2 TRBV5-6
CASSLTKPHEQFF TGTGCCAGCAGCTTAACAAAGCCGCATGAGCAGTTCTTC . . TRBJ2-1 TRBV7-9
CASIHQALNTEAFF TGTGCCAGCATCCATCAGGCGCTGAACACTGAAGCTTTCTTT . . TRBJ1-1 TRBV7-9
CASSIGTAYIEKLFF TGTGCCAGCAGTATCGGGACAGCCTACATTGAAAAACTGTTTTTT . TRBD1 TRBJ1-4 TRBV27
CASATTGGGYGYTF TGTGCCAGCGCGACTACAGGGGGCGGCTATGGCTACACCTTC . TRBD1 TRBJ1-2 TRBV6-5
CASGSSGALSDTQYF TGTGCTAGTGGCTCTAGCGGGGCCTTGTCAGATACGCAGTATTTT . TRBD2 TRBJ2-3 TRBV12-5
CASSFRAGGAGEQFF TGTGCCAGCAGCTTTCGAGCGGGGGGGGCTGGTGAGCAGTTCTTC once TRBD2 TRBJ2-1 TRBV5-8
CASFRGGGEAFF TGTGCCAGCTTCCGGGGCGGGGGTGAAGCTTTCTTT . . TRBJ1-1 TRBV6-5
CAWIRVRGRGNEQFF TGTGCCTGGATTCGCGTGCGGGGTCGGGGGAATGAGCAGTTCTTC few . TRBJ2-1 TRBV30
CASNPDRNYGYTF TGCGCCAGCAATCCTGACAGAAACTATGGCTACACCTTC . . TRBJ1-2 TRBV10-1
CASSGGQHNQPQHF TGTGCCAGCAGTGGGGGACAGCATAATCAGCCCCAGCATTTT . TRBD1 TRBJ1-5 TRBV28
CASSLEGASGANVLTF TGTGCCAGCAGCTTAGAGGGGGCGTCTGGGGCCAACGTCCTGACTTTC . TRBD1 TRBJ2-6 TRBV7-6
CASTYKAAGGREQFF TGTGCCAGTACCTACAAAGCGGCCGGAGGTCGTGAGCAGTTCTTC . . TRBJ2-1 TRBV19
CASSFGGSSLGQPFYGYTF TGTGCCAGCAGTTTTGGTGGTTCGTCTTTGGGACAGCCGTTTTATGGCTACACCTTC . TRBD1 TRBJ1-2 TRBV28
CASSLRSGNQPQHF TGTGCCAGCAGCTTAAGGAGTGGGAATCAGCCCCAGCATTTT . . TRBJ1-5 TRBV7-2
CASSQNIAGEGETQYF TGTGCCAGCAGCCAAAACATAGCGGGGGAGGGAGAGACCCAGTACTTC . TRBD2 TRBJ2-5 TRBV3-1/TRBV3-2
CASSMWGAPDTQYF TGTGCCAGTAGTATGTGGGGCGCACCTGATACGCAGTATTTT . . TRBJ2-3 TRBV19
CASSHHPGGNGYTF TGTGCCAGCAGTCACCACCCGGGGGGTAATGGCTACACCTTC . . TRBJ1-2 TRBV6-2/TRBV6-3
CSAASRQGVGETQYF TGCAGCGCCGCCAGTAGACAGGGTGTGGGGGAGACCCAGTACTTC few TRBD1 TRBJ2-5 TRBV29-1
CASSQQEFGNTIYF TGTGCCAGCTCACAACAGGAGTTTGGAAACACCATATATTTT . . TRBJ1-3 TRBV18
CAISDDRMGTGELFF TGTGCCATCAGTGACGACAGGATGGGCACCGGGGAGCTGTTTTTT . . TRBJ2-2 TRBV10-3